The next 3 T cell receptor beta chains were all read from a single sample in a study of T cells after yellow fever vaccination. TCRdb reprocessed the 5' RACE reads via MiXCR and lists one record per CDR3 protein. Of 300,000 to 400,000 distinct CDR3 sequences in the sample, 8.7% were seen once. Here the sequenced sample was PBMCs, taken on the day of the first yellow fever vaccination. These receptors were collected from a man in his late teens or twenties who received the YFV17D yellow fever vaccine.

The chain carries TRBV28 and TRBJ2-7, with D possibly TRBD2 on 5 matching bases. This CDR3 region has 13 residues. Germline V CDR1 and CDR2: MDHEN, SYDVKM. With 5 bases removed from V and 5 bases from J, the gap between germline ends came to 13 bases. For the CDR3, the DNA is TGTGCCAGCAGTGAGCGAGGGATCAACGAGCAGTACGTC. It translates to CASSERGINEQYV.

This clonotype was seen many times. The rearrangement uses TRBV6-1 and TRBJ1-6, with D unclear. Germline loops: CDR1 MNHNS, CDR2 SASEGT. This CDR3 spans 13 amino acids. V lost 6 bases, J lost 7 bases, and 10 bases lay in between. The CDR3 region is CASSSFLNSPLHF. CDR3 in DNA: TGTGCCAGCAGCAGTTTCCTGAATTCACCCCTCCACTTT.

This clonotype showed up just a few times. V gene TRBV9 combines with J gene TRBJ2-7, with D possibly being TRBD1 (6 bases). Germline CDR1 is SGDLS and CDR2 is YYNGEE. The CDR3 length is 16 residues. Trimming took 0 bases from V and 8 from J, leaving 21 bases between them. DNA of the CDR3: TGTGCCAGCAGCGTAGCCCCAGGGGACCACCCTCGTAAGCAGTACTTC. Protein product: CASSVAPGDHPRKQYF.